A single sample gave rise to the 9 T cell receptor beta chains below, sequenced in a study of blood T cell repertoires in COVID-19. Sequenced by immunoSEQ multiplex PCR; TCRdb stores in-frame clones only, minus some. Of 150,000 to 180,000 clones detected, about 85% appear once; the ten largest clones hold 2.4%. The sample was peripheral blood. These receptors were collected from a woman aged 70-85 years with acute or convalescent COVID-19.

The chain has TRBV5-8 and TRBJ1-4; 8 bases are a match to TRBD1. After removal of 1 base from V and 5 bases from J, the junction contained 4 bases not matched to a gene. Germline CDR1 SGHTS, CDR2 YDEGEE. This CDR3 comprises 15 residues. The CDR3 DNA sequence: TGTGCCAGCAGCTTGTCCAGGGGGCGAAATGAAAAACTGTTTTTT. Translated: CASSLSRGRNEKLFF.

As for this clone: Mismatch with germline at one junction end may stem from a read error. J is TRBJ1-5 and V is TRBV2, with D hard to call. Germline-derived CDR1 and CDR2 are SNHLY and FYNNEI. CDR3 length equals 14 residues. The CDR3 loop is CASTEVRSNQPQHF. The DNA for the CDR3 is TGTGCCAGCACTGAAGTCCGGAGCAATCAGCCCCAGCATTTT.

A single count supports this clone. The J gene is TRBJ2-7, the V gene TRBV6-5; D may be TRBD2 (6 bases). The germline V gene has CDR1 MNHEY and CDR2 SVGAGI. This CDR3 has 14 residues. V lost 0 bases and J lost 6, with 12 bases in between. The CDR3 protein is CASSYSGLSGEQYV. DNA of the CDR3: TGTGCCAGCAGTTACTCGGGACTTAGCGGCGAGCAGTACGTC.

The chain joins TRBV6-2 or TRBV6-3 to TRBJ2-7; 10 nucleotides match TRBD2. CDR1 is MNHEY and CDR2 is SVGEGT in the germline V gene. The ends lost 5 bases at V and 2 bases at J; junction bases unmatched: 9. The CDR3 is 16 amino acids. CDR3 region: CASSNPLAGFTYEQYF. DNA for the CDR3: TGTGCCAGCAGTAACCCACTAGCGGGGTTTACCTACGAGCAGTACTTC.

The gene calls are TRBV15 and TRBJ2-7, with a weak D call TRBD1 (6 bases). Germline V gene data show CDR1 as LNHNV and CDR2 as YYDKDF (reference sequence). With 1 base removed from V and 3 bases from J, the gap between germline ends came to 13 bases. The CDR3 is 15 amino acids. In DNA form, the CDR3 reads TGTGCCACCAGCAGAGTTCAGGGGTTGATCTACGAGCAGTACTTC. It yields the protein CATSRVQGLIYEQYF.

The chain recombines TRBV13 with TRBJ1-6; 8 nucleotides match TRBD1. CDR1 is PRHDT and CDR2 is FYEKMQ in the germline V gene (reference sequence). Unmatched junction bases numbered 12, after V lost 4 bases and J lost 1 base. This CDR3 comprises 19 residues. For the CDR3, the DNA is TGTGCCAGCAGCTCGACCGGACAGGGAATTAGATCCTATAATTCACCCCTCCACTTT. This translates into CASSSTGQGIRSYNSPLHF.

This clone was detected only once. The V call is TRBV15, the J call TRBJ1-5; D perhaps matches TRBD1 (6 bases). The V and J ends lost 3 bases and 3 bases respectively, with 9 bases between them. Germline CDR1 LNHNV, CDR2 YYDKDF (reference sequence). The CDR3 has 14 amino acids. CDR3 sequence (DNA): TGTGCCACCAGCAGCGGACAGCACAATCAGCCCCAGCATTTT. Encoded protein: CATSSGQHNQPQHF.

The chain is built from TRBV6-5 and TRBJ1-3; weak D call: TRBD1 (6 bases). CDR1 and CDR2 from the germline V gene are MNHEY and SVGAGI. The V end was cut by 7 bases, the J end by 2 bases, with 12 bases between. CDR3 length equals 14 residues. As DNA, the CDR3 is TGTGCCAGCACGGCAGGGGTGACTGGAAACACCATATATTTT. Protein product: CASTAGVTGNTIYF.

V is TRBV2 and J is TRBJ1-1, with TRBD1 as a possible D gene (5 bases). Germline CDR1 reads SNHLY; CDR2 reads FYNNEI. This CDR3 has 14 amino acids. V gave up 3 bases and J gave up 1 base, with 9 bases separating them. CDR3 sequence: CASSEQGGNTEAFF. CDR3 DNA sequence: TGTGCCAGCAGTGAGCAGGGTGGGAACACTGAAGCTTTCTTT.